This T cell receptor beta chain came from a study of T cell responses to AZD1222 COVID-19 vaccine. Sequencing used immunoSEQ multiplex PCR; TCRdb keeps in-frame clones, though not all of them. The top ten clones hold approximately 2.1% of a sample with around 140,000 clones, approximately 91% of them seen once. For this clone: Its antigen is currently unknown.

Study-wide results and caveats: Repertoires were sampled only after the peak T cell response. Close to half of spike-specific TCRs reportedly recognize unmutated variant regions. Donors were largely white British and mainly female; clonal diversity was possibly underestimated. An increase in Spike-specific TCR breadth and depth was observed after two AZD1222 doses.

The TCR sequence derives from an adult who received the AZD1222 COVID-19 vaccine. Source: peripheral blood, taken 28 days after the second AZD1222 dose.

CDR3: CAISGTGGGNQPQHF. The CDR3 DNA sequence: TGTGCCATCAGTGGGACAGGGGGCGGGAATCAGCCCCAGCATTTT. V is TRBV10-3 and J is TRBJ1-5; 11 positions match TRBD1. Germline V CDR1 and CDR2: ENHRY, SYGVKD. This CDR3 is built from 15 residues. The V gene end was trimmed by 4 bases and the J gene end by 4 bases; junction bases not matched to a gene: 3.